The 30 T cell receptor beta chains below come from one sample, sequenced in a study of T-cell reconstitution after alpha-beta-depleted transplantation in children. Unique molecular identifiers were incorporated during preparation of the TCRbeta library. A single record per CDR3 protein comes from TCRdb applying MiXCR to the PCR reads. The sample contains around 400,000 distinct CDR3 sequences, roughly 10% of which appear only once. The input for sequencing was PBMCs from the stem cell graft donor, taken from the stem cell graft. The receptors originated from a human donor who donated a stem cell graft to a child with acute myeloid leukemia.

The chain uses TRBV18 and TRBJ2-7; D is possibly TRBD1 or TRBD2 (5 bases each). CDR1 is KGHSH, CDR2 LQKENI, per germline. V was trimmed by 5 bases and J by 6 bases, leaving 17 bases between them. The CDR3 extends over 14 amino acids. The CDR3 DNA follows: TGTGCCAGCTCAGATTATCAGGGTCGGGGCGAGCAGTACTTC. Translation: CASSDYQGRGEQYF. Looking up the rest from reference TRBV18 and TRBJ2-7 gives the full variable domain: NAGVMQNPRHLVRRRGQEARLRCSPMKGHSHVYWYRQLPEEGLKFMVYLQKENIIDESGMPKERFSAEFPKEGPSILRIQQVVRGDSAAYFCASSDYQGRGEQYFGPGTRLTVT.

This clonotype occurred many times. V is TRBV29-1 and J is TRBJ2-5; 8 bases are a match to TRBD1. CDR3 length: 13 amino acids. The V gene's germline CDR1 is SQVTM and CDR2 ANQGSEA. V dropped 1 base and J dropped 4; count of bases not matched to a gene: 2. Written as DNA, the CDR3 is TGCAGCGTTGAAGCCGGGACAGGAGAGACCCAGTACTTC. It yields the protein CSVEAGTGETQYF. The complete variable domain, with remaining parts taken from reference TRBV29-1 and TRBJ2-5, reads SAVISQKPSRDICQRGTSLTIQCQVDSQVTMMFWYRQQPGQSLTLIATANQGSEATYESGFVIDKFPISRPNLTFSTLTVSNMSPEDSSIYLCSVEAGTGETQYFGPGTRLLVL.

The rearrangement joins TRBV6-5 to TRBJ2-7; 8 nucleotides match TRBD2. The CDR3 extends over 16 amino acids. Germline V lookup: CDR1 MNHEY, CDR2 SVGAGI. The V and J ends lost 2 bases and 4 bases, in that order; junction bases with no gene match: 10. CDR3 protein: CASSYRGAGGGYEQYF. The CDR3, as DNA: TGTGCCAGCAGTTACCGAGGGGCGGGAGGTGGGTACGAGCAGTACTTC.

The rearrangement links TRBV29-1 to TRBJ1-2; D uncertain. Trimming shortened V by 3 bases and J by 5 bases, and 10 bases separated the two germline ends. CDR3 length: 12 residues. In germline, CDR1 is SQVTM, CDR2 ANQGSEA. The chain's CDR3 is CSVESGMYGYTF. The CDR3 DNA sequence: TGCAGCGTTGAGTCGGGGATGTATGGCTACACCTTC.

V is TRBV21-1 and J is TRBJ2-4; the D call of TRBD1 is as the table states it, not checked on the DNA. TRBV21-1 is deemed a pseudogene. The length of the CDR3 is 11 residues. The CDR3 DNA reads as TGTGCCAGCAACCCCTATACAAGTCAGTACTTC. It yields the protein CASNPYTSQYF.

This chain joins TRBV5-1 and TRBJ1-6, with 8 bases matching TRBD1. Trimming at V came to 8 bases and at J to 5 bases, leaving 12 bases not matched to a gene. CDR1 and CDR2 from the germline V gene are SGHRS and YFSETQ. This CDR3 contains 16 residues. The chain's CDR3 is CASATGTGTNNSPLHF. In nucleotides, the CDR3 is TGCGCCAGTGCCACCGGGACAGGAACGAATAATTCACCCCTCCACTTT.

This clonotype was recorded a few times. V gene TRBV6-2 or TRBV6-3 combines with J gene TRBJ2-2; D unresolved. Trimming removed 10 bases at V and 6 bases at J, with 9 bases between. Germline V gene sequence: CDR1 MNHEY, CDR2 SVGEGT. The CDR3 covers 11 residues. CDR3 sequence (DNA): TGTGCCACCGAGCGCGCCGGGGAGCTGTTTTTT. Its protein is CATERAGELFF.

V and J are TRBV11-2 and TRBJ2-2, with 9 bases that match TRBD2. The germline gives CDR1 SGHAT, CDR2 FQNNGV. This CDR3 has 16 amino acids. J gave up 2 bases and V 5 bases, and 6 bases lay outside the gene matches. This chain's CDR3 is CASSVSGLANTGELFF. CDR3 sequence (DNA): TGTGCCAGCAGCGTCTCGGGACTAGCCAACACCGGGGAGCTGTTTTTT.

This sequence joins TRBV15 and TRBJ2-3, with D perhaps matching TRBD2 (5 bases). The germline V gene has CDR1 LNHNV and CDR2 YYDKDF (reference sequence). The CDR3 loop spans 16 amino acids. Trimming cost V 0 bases and J 6 bases, with 16 bases left between them. CDR3 residues: CATSRDQGPRGDTQYF. In DNA, the CDR3 is TGTGCCACCAGCAGAGATCAAGGTCCTAGAGGGGATACGCAGTATTTT.

A word on this clonotype: The junction and the germline gene differ at one end; a read error may be behind it. The chain uses TRBV7-9 and TRBJ2-4; D is tentatively TRBD1 or TRBD2 (6 bases each). CDR1 and CDR2 (germline): SEHNR, FQNEAQ (reference sequence). The CDR3 runs 15 residues. CDR3 protein: CASSFSQGGVNSQYF. The CDR3 region has the DNA TGTGCCAGCAGCTTTTCACAGGGAGGTGTAAACAGTCAGTACTTC.

The chain recombines TRBV20-1 with TRBJ2-3; 8 bases map to TRBD1. The CDR3 contains 12 residues. The germline gives CDR1 DFQATT, CDR2 SNEGSKA (reference sequence). The CDR3 protein is CSKTGAADTQYF. DNA for the CDR3: TGCAGCAAGACAGGGGCTGCGGATACGCAGTATTTT.

The chain is built from TRBV12-3 or TRBV12-4 and TRBJ2-2, with a possible D match to TRBD1 (7 bases). The CDR3 length is 15 residues. V dropped 5 bases and J dropped 1 base, with 11 bases sitting between them. DNA for the CDR3: TGTGCCAGCAGTAACAGGGGACTGAACACCGGGGAGCTGTTTTTT. It specifies CASSNRGLNTGELFF.

V usage is TRBV5-5 and J usage is TRBJ2-7; D call uncertain. The CDR3 has 16 residues. The V end lost 0 bases, the J end lost 0 bases, and 13 bases lay between the germline ends. Germline CDR1 is SGHKS and CDR2 is YYEKEE (reference sequence). The CDR3 spells CASSLAVRAFSYEQYF. The DNA for the CDR3 is TGTGCCAGCAGCTTGGCCGTTAGGGCCTTCTCCTACGAGCAGTACTTC.

J is TRBJ1-1 and V is TRBV18, with TRBD1 matching 8 bases. The germline gives CDR1 KGHSH, CDR2 LQKENI. V shed 3 bases and J 1 base; nucleotides not matched to a gene: 13. The CDR3 totals 18 residues. Here the CDR3 DNA reads TGTGCCAGCTCACCCCGAGGGGCAGGGGGCGACGGGAACACTGAAGCTTTCTTT. Amino acids: CASSPRGAGGDGNTEAFF.

The chain combines TRBV20-1 with TRBJ2-1; D unclear. The V and J ends lost 3 bases and 0 bases respectively, with 9 bases between them. The germline CDR1 and CDR2 sequences are DFQATT and SNEGSKA (reference sequence). This CDR3 region has 14 residues. The CDR3 spells CSARRRTSYNEQFF. CDR3 nucleotides: TGCAGTGCTAGGCGCAGAACCTCCTACAATGAGCAGTTCTTC.

This clonotype was observed a handful of times. The gene calls are TRBV7-2 and TRBJ2-7; TRBD1 is a possible D gene (5 bases). CDR1 and CDR2 from the germline V gene are SGHTA and FQGNSA. With 5 bases removed from V and 2 bases from J, the gap between germline ends came to 16 bases. The CDR3 sequence is 15 residues long. CDR3 DNA: TGTGCCAGCAGCGACAGCCCCAACCCCACCTACGAGCAGTACTTC. It is translated as CASSDSPNPTYEQYF.

V is TRBV6-1 and J is TRBJ2-3, with D unclear. CDR3 length: 15 amino acids. Germline loops: CDR1 MNHNS, CDR2 SASEGT. V lost 5 bases and J lost 2, with 14 bases in between. CDR3 region: CASSPYGTPTDTQYF. The CDR3 DNA reads TGTGCCAGCAGTCCCTACGGAACCCCCACAGATACGCAGTATTTT.

In its sample, this clonotype was seen many times. V gene TRBV12-3 or TRBV12-4 combines with J gene TRBJ2-5, with D perhaps matching TRBD1 (5 bases). The CDR3 consists of 13 residues. V gave up 5 bases and J gave up 5 bases, with 12 bases separating them. The CDR3 spells CASSVQGLETQYF. The CDR3 DNA reads as TGTGCCAGCAGTGTTCAGGGTTTGGAGACCCAGTACTTC.

This clonotype has only a few counts. V gene TRBV27 combines with J gene TRBJ2-3; D gene unclear. Deletions cut 3 bases from V and 0 bases from J, with 13 bases between. The germline V gene has CDR1 MNHEY and CDR2 SMNVEV (reference sequence). The CDR3 has 16 amino acids. CDR3 sequence reads: CASSFEMRASTDTQYF. In DNA, the CDR3 is TGTGCCAGCAGTTTTGAGATGCGTGCTAGCACAGATACGCAGTATTTT.

This clonotype was found a few times. The chain is built from TRBV4-1 and TRBJ2-7, with 8 bases matching TRBD2. The CDR3 consists of 16 residues. J was trimmed by 2 bases and V by 0 bases; bases with no gene match: 6. Germline V gene data show CDR1 as MGHRA and CDR2 as YSYEKL. CDR3 nucleotide sequence: TGCGCCAGCAGCCAAGAGGCGACTAGCGAAGCCTACGAGCAGTACTTC. Its translation is CASSQEATSEAYEQYF.

This clonotype was seen ten or more times. With a much larger clone just one base away, this may be a read error. The V call is TRBV7-2, the J call TRBJ2-4; either TRBD1 or TRBD2 may fit D (6 bases each). The CDR3 totals 15 residues. With 6 bases removed from V and 12 bases from J, the gap between germline ends came to 24 bases. Germline V gene sequence: CDR1 SGHTA, CDR2 FQGNSA. The CDR3 sequence is CASSPTVLGEDSQYF. The CDR3 DNA sequence: TGTGCCAGCAGTCCAACAGTACTCGGGGAGGACAGTCAGTACTTC.

This clonotype was counted only a few times. The chain carries TRBV7-9 and TRBJ2-3; 10 bases line up with TRBD1. The ends lost 4 bases at V and 9 bases at J; junction bases unmatched: 16. CDR3 size: 17 residues. From germline, CDR1 is SEHNR and CDR2 FQNEAQ (reference sequence). This CDR3 reads CASSSPDRGRLGITQYF. CDR3 in DNA: TGTGCCAGCAGCTCCCCTGACAGGGGGCGTTTGGGTATAACGCAGTATTTT.

This clonotype was seen only a few times. The rearrangement joins TRBV5-1 to TRBJ1-2, with D possibly TRBD1 on 6 matching bases. The CDR3 is made up of 14 amino acids. Per the germline V gene, CDR1 is SGHRS and CDR2 is YFSETQ. Trimming cost V 4 bases and J 4 bases, with 14 bases left between them. CDR3 loop: CASSLQDSSYGYTF. The CDR3 nucleotides read TGCGCCAGCAGCCTCCAGGACAGCAGCTATGGCTACACCTTC.

The chain is built from TRBV7-2 and TRBJ2-5; 9 bases line up with TRBD2. Germline-derived CDR1 and CDR2 are SGHTA and FQGNSA. The CDR3 length is 14 residues. Trimming took 5 bases from V and 6 from J; bases not matched to a gene: 7. The CDR3 spells CASSQVAGVQTQYF. In DNA, the CDR3 is TGTGCCAGCAGCCAAGTAGCGGGAGTTCAGACCCAGTACTTC.

This clonotype was recorded at least ten times. CDR3 in amino acids: CASSLGYSTGTSAYEQYF. The CDR3 nucleotides read TGCGCCAGCAGCTTGGGGTACAGCACCGGGACTAGCGCCTACGAGCAGTACTTC. The rearrangement joins TRBV5-1 to TRBJ2-7, with 10 bases fitting TRBD2. With 0 bases clipped from V and 2 bases from J, the junction kept 11 bases outside the gene matches. The germline CDR1 and CDR2 sequences are SGHRS and YFSETQ. This CDR3 spans 18 amino acids.

CDR3 coding DNA: TGTGCCAGCAGGGCTAGCGGGGGGGCCTGGGATGAGCAGTTCTTC. This sequence encodes CASRASGGAWDEQFF. The chain combines TRBV6-1 with TRBJ2-1; TRBD2 agrees at 12 bases. V lost 6 bases and J lost 8; bases outside the gene matches: 8. The CDR3 runs to 15 residues. Germline V gene data show CDR1 as MNHNS and CDR2 as SASEGT.

The chain is built from TRBV10-3 and TRBJ2-7; D possibly corresponds to TRBD1 (5 bases). The CDR3 runs 13 residues. V was trimmed by 6 bases and J by 7 bases, leaving 16 bases between them. CDR1 is ENHRY and CDR2 is SYGVKD in the germline V gene. The CDR3 region has the DNA TGTGCCATCAGAGGGGATTCCTCATTGGAGCAGTACTTC. It encodes CAIRGDSSLEQYF.

This clonotype was counted many times. J is TRBJ1-2 and V is TRBV5-1; 9 bases map to TRBD1. Per the germline V gene, CDR1 is SGHRS and CDR2 is YFSETQ. Trimming removed 2 bases from V and 8 bases from J; junction bases left unmatched: 4. CDR3 length: 13 amino acids. CDR3 DNA sequence: TGCGCCAGCAGCTTTGGGACAGGGTACGGCTACACCTTC. Translating it yields CASSFGTGYGYTF.

This clonotype was observed many times. This sequence joins TRBV4-2 and TRBJ2-1; maybe TRBD2 (5 bases). CDR1 and CDR2 from the germline V gene are LGHNA and YNFKEQ. The CDR3 is made up of 16 amino acids. The V end was cut by 0 bases, the J end by 1 base, with 10 bases between. The CDR3 loop is CASSQDPGISYNEQFF. Written as DNA, the CDR3 is TGTGCCAGCAGCCAAGACCCGGGGATTTCCTACAATGAGCAGTTCTTC.

The table lists this clonotype with many counts. The chain links TRBV29-1 to TRBJ2-2; TRBD2 matches at 7 bases. The ends lost 7 bases at V and 1 base at J; junction bases unmatched: 3. CDR1 and CDR2 (germline): SQVTM, ANQGSEA. The CDR3 is 13 amino acids. The CDR3, as DNA: TGCAGCGCAGCTAGCGGGAACACCGGGGAGCTGTTTTTT. It translates to CSAASGNTGELFF.